This is a list of T cell receptor beta chains from one sample in a study of identical twins. One entry per CDR3 protein results from TCRdb running MiXCR on the 5' RACE reads. The table lists about 200,000 distinct CDR3 sequences, 5.5% to 7.5% of them singletons. In addition, the sample was reused for a study of T cells expressing NK-cell markers.

The sequenced sample consisted of CD8+ T cells sorted from blood. Source of these receptors: a woman younger than 35 in good health. Each CDR3 is given with its conserved first and last residue. D genes are given only for firm matches. Size tells how often a clone was seen (once, few, many) or the class of an expanded clone, and some rows leave it out.

TRBJ1-1 | many | NA | TRBV10-3 | TGTGCCATCAGTGAGAATGGAGCAGGGACGGTGGCTTTCTTT | CAISENGAGTVAFF
TRBJ2-7 | few | TRBD1 | TRBV7-9 | TGTGCCAGCAGCTTAGTGGACAGGGGATCCGAGCAGTACTTC | CASSLVDRGSEQYF
TRBJ2-5 | few | NA | TRBV4-1 | TGCGCCAGCAGCCAAGAAGCAGGGACTGGAGAGACCCAGTACTTC | CASSQEAGTGETQYF
TRBJ2-7 | many | NA | TRBV29-1 | TGCAGCGTTGTACTAGGTGCCTACGAGCAGTACTTC | CSVVLGAYEQYF
TRBJ1-3 | many | NA | TRBV15 | TGTGCCACCAGCTCACCGGGTTCTGGAAACACCATATATTTT | CATSSPGSGNTIYF
TRBJ1-1 | few | NA | TRBV7-9 | TGTGCCAGCAGCTCCTACCGGAACACTGAAGCTTTCTTT | CASSSYRNTEAFF
TRBJ2-2 | NA | TRBD1 | TRBV3-1 | TGTGCCAGCGGCGGTGAAGGGGACAGGAGGACCGGGGAGCTGTTTTTT | CASGGEGDRRTGELFF
TRBJ1-2 | NA | NA | TRBV12-5 | TGTGCTAGTGGTTTGGGGACCGGGACTTACGGGGACGGCTACACCTTC | CASGLGTGTYGDGYTF
TRBJ1-6 | NA | NA | TRBV4-2 | TGTGCCAGCGGCCCTGGGCAGGGAAATTCACCCCTCCACTTT | CASGPGQGNSPLHF
TRBJ1-2 | many | NA | TRBV4-3 | TGCGCCAGCAGCCGCAATCGGCAGTCTAACTATGGCTACACCTTC | CASSRNRQSNYGYTF
TRBJ2-1 | few | NA | TRBV21-1 | TGTGCCAGCAGCAAGGAAGGGTATAGCGGGGTACCTTACAATGAGCAGTTCTTC | CASSKEGYSGVPYNEQFF
TRBJ1-1 | few | NA | TRBV7-9 | TGTGCCAGCAGCTCAGCGGCACTGAACACTGAAGCTTTCTTT | CASSSAALNTEAFF
TRBJ1-5 | many | NA | TRBV7-9 | TGTGCCAGCAGCTCATCACGGGGAAGCAATCAGCCCCAGCATTTT | CASSSSRGSNQPQHF
TRBJ1-6 | many | NA | TRBV20-1 | TGCAGTGCTACCACTAGGGACGTTCCCTCACCCCTCCACTTT | CSATTRDVPSPLHF
TRBJ1-1 | few | TRBD1 | TRBV30 | TGTGCCTGGAGTTCGGGACAGGGATACGGTGAAGCTTTCTTT | CAWSSGQGYGEAFF
TRBJ2-1 | few | NA | TRBV7-3 | TGTGCCAGCAGGCCCACGGGACTCTCGAGCTCCTACAATGAGCAGTTCTTC | CASRPTGLSSSYNEQFF
TRBJ1-1 | few | NA | TRBV7-9 | TGTGCCAGCAGCCCCAGCATGAACACTGAAGCTTTCTTT | CASSPSMNTEAFF
TRBJ2-7 | few | TRBD2 | TRBV11-2 | TGTGCCAGCAGCTTAGGAGGGAGCGGGAGAAGGTTTTACGAGCAGTACTTC | CASSLGGSGRRFYEQYF
TRBJ1-1 | few | TRBD1 | TRBV3-1 | TGTGCCAGCAGCCCCGGGACAGCGAAGAACACTGAAGCTTTCTTT | CASSPGTAKNTEAFF
TRBJ2-7 | few | NA | TRBV11-2 | TGTGCCAGCCGATTGACTGGCGAGCAGTACTTC | CASRLTGEQYF
TRBJ2-1 | NA | NA | TRBV29-1 | TGCAGCGTAACTTGGGGCCAGAATGAGCAGTTCTTC | CSVTWGQNEQFF
TRBJ1-6 | few | TRBD1 | TRBV6-1 | TGTGCCAGCAGTGTATCCGGGACAGGGGGGGAGGCCCTCCACTTT | CASSVSGTGGEALHF
TRBJ2-7 | few | TRBD2 | TRBV7-2 | TGTGCCAGCAGCCCCCCACGGACTAGCGGGAGAAACGAGCAGTACTTC | CASSPPRTSGRNEQYF
TRBJ2-3 | NA | NA | TRBV3-1 | TGTGCCAGCAGCCAATTTCGGTCCACAGATACGCAGTATTTT | CASSQFRSTDTQYF
TRBJ1-1 | many | NA | TRBV5-5 | TGTGCCAGCAGCTTAGTAGAGGGGGGCAGCCACTACCTAAGAGCTTTCTTT | CASSLVEGGSHYLRAFF
TRBJ1-5 | NA | TRBD1 | TRBV6-1 | TGTGCCAGCAGCCAGACAGGGGGCCTCAATCAGCCCCAGCATTTT | CASSQTGGLNQPQHF
TRBJ2-7 | NA | NA | TRBV6-6 | TGTGCCAGCAGTTACGAGTCCTACGTGCAGTACTTC | CASSYESYVQYF
TRBJ1-1 | few | NA | TRBV29-1 | TGCAGCGTTGCTTTCCGGGGGAACACTGAAGCTTTCTTT | CSVAFRGNTEAFF
TRBJ2-6 | NA | TRBD1 | TRBV10-3 | TGTGCCACCCTACCCCGGGACAGCCATATATCTGGGGCCAACGTCCTGACTTTC | CATLPRDSHISGANVLTF
TRBJ2-2 | many | NA | TRBV12-3/TRBV12-4 | TGTGCCAGCAGTTCCACAGGGAGACTAGCCAGGGCCGGGGAGCTGTTTTTT | CASSSTGRLARAGELFF
TRBJ1-1 | NA | NA | TRBV9 | TGTGCCAGCAGCCAACTCTCGTCTGAAGCTTTCTTT | CASSQLSSEAFF
TRBJ2-7 | many | TRBD2 | TRBV27 | TGTGCCAGCAGTTTGAGTGGAGCGGGAGACGAGCAGTACTTC | CASSLSGAGDEQYF
TRBJ1-1 | NA | TRBD1 | TRBV19 | TGTGCCAGTAGTGTTACAGGGGGCACGAACACTGAAGCTTTCTTT | CASSVTGGTNTEAFF
TRBJ2-1 | once | NA | TRBV18 | TGTGCCAGCTCACCCGGAGGAGGGACAAGGGCCTACAATGAGCAGTTCTTC | CASSPGGGTRAYNEQFF
TRBJ1-1 | NA | NA | TRBV4-3 | TGCGCCAGCAGCCAAGGGACGGGGAGCGGAACTGAAGCTTTCTTT | CASSQGTGSGTEAFF
TRBJ2-5 | NA | NA | TRBV12-3/TRBV12-4 | TGTGCCAGCAGCTCCGGGACAATGTCTTGGGAGACCCAGTACTTC | CASSSGTMSWETQYF
TRBJ2-7 | NA | NA | TRBV9 | TGTGCCAGCAGCGTAGGGGGGAAGTACGAGCAGTACTTC | CASSVGGKYEQYF
TRBJ2-7 | many | NA | TRBV27 | TGTGCCAGCAGCTTAGCTGGAGGGCCCTACGAGCAGTACTTC | CASSLAGGPYEQYF
TRBJ1-4 | few | TRBD1 | TRBV4-1 | TGCGCCAGCAGCCAAGCGGGACAGAGTAATGAAAAACTGTTTTTT | CASSQAGQSNEKLFF
TRBJ1-5 | many | NA | TRBV11-1 | TGTGCCAGCAGCTTACAGGGGAATCAGCCCCAGCATTTT | CASSLQGNQPQHF
TRBJ2-3 | NA | NA | TRBV7-9 | TGTGCCAGCAGCACGCCCACCCGGGCCACAGATACGCAGTATTTT | CASSTPTRATDTQYF
TRBJ2-1 | few | TRBD1 | TRBV27 | TGTGCCAGCAGTTCCGTAGGGGGCACTGGAAATGAGCAGTTCTTC | CASSSVGGTGNEQFF
TRBJ2-1 | few | NA | TRBV27 | TGTGCCAGCCGTAAGGGCGGGATGGCCAATGAGCAGTTCTTC | CASRKGGMANEQFF
TRBJ2-3 | NA | TRBD2 | TRBV12-3/TRBV12-4 | TGTGCCAGCAGTTTCAGACTAGCGGGAGCTTCTGATCCGCAGTATTTT | CASSFRLAGASDPQYF
TRBJ2-1 | NA | TRBD2 | TRBV28 | TGTGCCAGCGGGTTGCCGGGAGGCATCAATGAGCAGTTCTTC | CASGLPGGINEQFF
TRBJ1-1 | few | NA | TRBV29-1 | TGCAGCGTTGAAGATGGAGGGGGAGCTTTCTTT | CSVEDGGGAFF
TRBJ2-3 | many | NA | TRBV29-1 | TGCAGCGCCTATGGAGGGAGCACAGATACGCAGTATTTT | CSAYGGSTDTQYF
TRBJ2-1 | few | TRBD1 | TRBV20-1 | TGCAGTGCCCCCGGTATGGACAGGCCCTACAATGAGCAGTTCTTC | CSAPGMDRPYNEQFF
TRBJ2-5 | many | NA | TRBV7-9 | TGTGCCAGCAGCTTAGCCCAGGGGCCGAAGACCCAGTACTTC | CASSLAQGPKTQYF
TRBJ2-3 | few | NA | TRBV11-2 | TGTGCCAGCAGCTTTGGGGTCGCGGATCTCACAGATACGCAGTATTTT | CASSFGVADLTDTQYF
TRBJ2-5 | many | TRBD2 | TRBV12-3/TRBV12-4 | TGTGCCAGCAGCCCGAGACTAGCGGGAGGGCTGAAAGAGACCCAGTACTTC | CASSPRLAGGLKETQYF
TRBJ1-1 | NA | NA | TRBV6-1 | TGTGCCAGCAGTGAAGCGGAGTTCGCCGGAAACGCTGAAGCTTTCTTT | CASSEAEFAGNAEAFF
TRBJ2-5 | few | NA | TRBV20-1 | TGCAGTGCTAGGGGAGGAATATCAGAGACCCAGTACTTC | CSARGGISETQYF
TRBJ2-1 | NA | NA | TRBV5-6 | TGTGCCAGCAGCGTGTACGTTAATAATGAGCAGTTCTTC | CASSVYVNNEQFF
TRBJ2-7 | many | TRBD2 | TRBV12-3/TRBV12-4 | TGTGCCAGCAGTAGGGCCCCTGGACTAGACCACGAGCAGTACTTC | CASSRAPGLDHEQYF
TRBJ2-7 | many | NA | TRBV27 | TGTGCCAGCAGCTATGCCGGGACAACCTACGAGCAGTACTTC | CASSYAGTTYEQYF
TRBJ2-1 | NA | NA | TRBV12-3/TRBV12-4 | TGTGCCAGCAGTTCTCTCAGACAGACCAACAATGAGCAGTTCTTC | CASSSLRQTNNEQFF
TRBJ1-1 | few | NA | TRBV5-5 | TGTGCCAGCAGCTTCATTGTAATGAACACTGAAGCTTTCTTT | CASSFIVMNTEAFF
TRBJ2-7 | NA | TRBD2 | TRBV29-1 | TGCAGCGTGGACGGACTAGCGGGACAGCCCGAGCAGTACTTC | CSVDGLAGQPEQYF